This T cell receptor beta chain stems from a study of T-cell memory formation after mild COVID-19. Study in general: Among the donors, TCR clusters were largely specific to each donor. General study findings and limits: Chiefly within CM and EM were the contracting CD4+ clones; CD8+ ones were within EMRA. Cross-reactive memory apparently joined, as some responding clones appeared in pre-infection memory.

Details on this clonotype: Its specificity is unknown.

Germline trimming cut 5 bases from V and 5 bases from J; bases unmatched to any gene: 3. The CDR3 has 13 amino acids. UMIs and sample barcodes were carried by the TCR alpha and TCR beta cDNA libraries that 5'RACE produced using constant-segment primers. In TCRdb, the 5' RACE reads were re-called with MiXCR into one record per CDR3 protein. This table has roughly 320,000 distinct CDR3 sequences, around 27% appearing once. Material: PBMCs or a T cell subset sorted from them (not recorded which). This TCR was sampled from an adult woman who had mild COVID-19 (a few samples of this study predate the infection). Cell type and time point are not known. The chain employs TRBV12-3 or TRBV12-4 and TRBJ2-5; 9 nucleotides match TRBD1. The CDR3 is CASSATGGETQYF. The CDR3 DNA is TGTGCCAGCAGTGCGACAGGGGGGGAGACCCAGTACTTC.